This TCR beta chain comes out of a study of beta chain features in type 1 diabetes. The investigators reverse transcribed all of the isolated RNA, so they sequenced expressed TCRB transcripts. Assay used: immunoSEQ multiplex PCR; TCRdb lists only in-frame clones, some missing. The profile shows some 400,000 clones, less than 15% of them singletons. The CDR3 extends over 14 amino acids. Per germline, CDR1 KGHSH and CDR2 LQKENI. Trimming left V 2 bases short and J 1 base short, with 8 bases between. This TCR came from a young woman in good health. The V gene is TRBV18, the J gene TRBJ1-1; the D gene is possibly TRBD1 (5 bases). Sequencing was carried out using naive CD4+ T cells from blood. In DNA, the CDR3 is TGTGCCAGCTCACCAGGGGCCCAGAACACTGAAGCTTTCTTT. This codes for CASSPGAQNTEAFF. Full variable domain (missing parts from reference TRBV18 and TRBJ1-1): NAGVMQNPRHLVRRRGQEARLRCSPMKGHSHVYWYRQLPEEGLKFMVYLQKENIIDESGMPKERFSAEFPKEGPSILRIQQVVRGDSAAYFCASSPGAQNTEAFFGQGTRLTVV.